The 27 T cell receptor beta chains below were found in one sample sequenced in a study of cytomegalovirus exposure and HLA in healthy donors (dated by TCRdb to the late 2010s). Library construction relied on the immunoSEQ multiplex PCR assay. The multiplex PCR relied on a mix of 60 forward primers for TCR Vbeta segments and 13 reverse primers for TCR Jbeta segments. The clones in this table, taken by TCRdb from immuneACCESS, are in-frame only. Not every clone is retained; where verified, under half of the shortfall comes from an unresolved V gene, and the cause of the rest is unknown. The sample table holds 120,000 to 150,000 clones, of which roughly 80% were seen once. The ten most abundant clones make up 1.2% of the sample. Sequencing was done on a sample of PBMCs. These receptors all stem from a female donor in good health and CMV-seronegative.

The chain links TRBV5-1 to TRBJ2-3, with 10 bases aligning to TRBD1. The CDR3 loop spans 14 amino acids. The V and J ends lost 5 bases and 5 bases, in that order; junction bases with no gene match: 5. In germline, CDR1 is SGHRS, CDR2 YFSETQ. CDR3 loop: CASSTGTGEDTQYF. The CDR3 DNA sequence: TGCGCCAGCAGTACCGGGACAGGGGAAGATACGCAGTATTTT. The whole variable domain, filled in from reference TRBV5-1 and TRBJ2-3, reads KAGVTQTPRYLIKTRGQQVTLSCSPISGHRSVSWYQQTPGQGLQFLFEYFSETQRNKGNFPGRFSGRQFSNSRSEMNVSTLELGDSALYLCASSTGTGEDTQYFGPGTRLTVL.

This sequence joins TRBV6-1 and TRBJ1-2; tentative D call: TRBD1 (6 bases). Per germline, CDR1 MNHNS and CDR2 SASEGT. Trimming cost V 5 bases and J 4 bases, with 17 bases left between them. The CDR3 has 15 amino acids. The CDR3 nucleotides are TGTGCCAGCAGTCTCGAGACAGGAGACCTCTATGGCTACACCTTC. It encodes CASSLETGDLYGYTF.

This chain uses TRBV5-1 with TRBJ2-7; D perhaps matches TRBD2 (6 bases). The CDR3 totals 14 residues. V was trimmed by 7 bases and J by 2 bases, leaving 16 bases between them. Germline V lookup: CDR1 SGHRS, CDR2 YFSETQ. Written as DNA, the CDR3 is TGCGCCAGCGGAAGTGGGGACTCCGCCTACGAGCAGTACTTC. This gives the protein CASGSGDSAYEQYF.

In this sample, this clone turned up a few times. This chain's CDR3 is CASSGSGGLHTEAFF. The CDR3 coding sequence is TGCGCCAGCAGCGGCTCAGGGGGCCTACACACTGAAGCTTTCTTT. The rearrangement links TRBV5-1 to TRBJ1-1, with 8 bases matching TRBD1. Trimming at V came to 4 bases and at J to 3 bases, leaving 8 bases not matched to a gene. The CDR3 runs 15 residues. Germline V gives CDR1 SGHRS, CDR2 YFSETQ.

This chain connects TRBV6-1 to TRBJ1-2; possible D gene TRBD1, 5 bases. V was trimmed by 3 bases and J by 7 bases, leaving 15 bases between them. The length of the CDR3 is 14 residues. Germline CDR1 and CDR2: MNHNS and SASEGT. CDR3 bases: TGTGCCAGCAGTGAGATCCTCGCTAGGGGTGGCTACACCTTC. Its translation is CASSEILARGGYTF.

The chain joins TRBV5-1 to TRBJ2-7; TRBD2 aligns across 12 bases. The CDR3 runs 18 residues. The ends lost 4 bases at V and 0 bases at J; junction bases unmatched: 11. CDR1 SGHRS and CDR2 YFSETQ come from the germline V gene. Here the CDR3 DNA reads TGCGCCAGCAGCCTCTCGACTAGCGGGGGCGGGAGCTCCTACGAGCAGTACTTC. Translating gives CASSLSTSGGGSSYEQYF.

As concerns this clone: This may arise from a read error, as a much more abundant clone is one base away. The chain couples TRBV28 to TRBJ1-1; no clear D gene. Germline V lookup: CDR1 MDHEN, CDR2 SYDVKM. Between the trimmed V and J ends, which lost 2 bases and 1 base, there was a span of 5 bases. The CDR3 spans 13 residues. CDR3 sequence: CASSLAENTEAFF. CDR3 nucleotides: TGTGCCAGCAGTTTAGCAGAGAACACTGAAGCTTTCTTT. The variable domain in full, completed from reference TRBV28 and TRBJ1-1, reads DVKVTQSSRYLVKRTGEKVFLECVQDMDHENMFWYRQDPGLGLRLIYFSYDVKMKEKGDIPEGYSVSREKKERFSLILESASTNQTSMYLCASSLAENTEAFFGQGTRLTVV.

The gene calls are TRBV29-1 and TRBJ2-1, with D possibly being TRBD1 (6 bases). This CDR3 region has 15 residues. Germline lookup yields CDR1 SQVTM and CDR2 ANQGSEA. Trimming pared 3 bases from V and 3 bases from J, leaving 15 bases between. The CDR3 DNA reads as TGCAGCGTTGACTACAGGGTGGAGGTCTACAATGAGCAGTTCTTC. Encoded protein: CSVDYRVEVYNEQFF.

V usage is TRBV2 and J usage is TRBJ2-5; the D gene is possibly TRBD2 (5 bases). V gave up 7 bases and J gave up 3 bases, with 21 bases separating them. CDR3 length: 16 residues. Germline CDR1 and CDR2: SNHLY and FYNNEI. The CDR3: CASNTLDVKGEETQYF. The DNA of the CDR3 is TGTGCCAGCAACACCCTCGACGTAAAGGGAGAAGAGACCCAGTACTTC.

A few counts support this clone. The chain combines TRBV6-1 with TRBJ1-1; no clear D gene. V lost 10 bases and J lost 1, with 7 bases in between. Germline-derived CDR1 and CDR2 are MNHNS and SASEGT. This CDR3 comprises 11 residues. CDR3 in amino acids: CATPENTEAFF. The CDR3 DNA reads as TGTGCCACCCCAGAGAACACTGAAGCTTTCTTT.

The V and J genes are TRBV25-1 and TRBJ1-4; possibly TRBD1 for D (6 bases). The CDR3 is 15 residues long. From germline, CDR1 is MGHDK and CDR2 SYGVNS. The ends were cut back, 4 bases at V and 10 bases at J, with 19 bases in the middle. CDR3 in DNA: TGTGCCAGCAGTGGACGGGACACTTACGGAGGAAAACTGTTTTTT. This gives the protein CASSGRDTYGGKLFF.

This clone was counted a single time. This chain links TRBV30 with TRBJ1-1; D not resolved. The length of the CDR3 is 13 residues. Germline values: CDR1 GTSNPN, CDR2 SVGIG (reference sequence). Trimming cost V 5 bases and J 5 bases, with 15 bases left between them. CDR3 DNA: TGTGCCTGGGGACGGGTAGGAGGGACTGAAGCTTTCTTT. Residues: CAWGRVGGTEAFF. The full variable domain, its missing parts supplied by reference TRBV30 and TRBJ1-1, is SQTIHQWPATLVQPVGSPLSLECTVEGTSNPNLYWYRQAAGRGLQLLFYSVGIGQISSEVPQNLSASRPQDRQFILSSKKLLLSDSGFYLCAWGRVGGTEAFFGQGTRLTVV.

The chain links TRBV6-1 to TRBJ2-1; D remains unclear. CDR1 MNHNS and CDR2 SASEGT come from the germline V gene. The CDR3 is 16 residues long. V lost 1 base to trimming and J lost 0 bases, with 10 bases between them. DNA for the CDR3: TGTGCCAGCAGTGAAGAACATTCCCTCTCCTACAATGAGCAGTTCTTC. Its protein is CASSEEHSLSYNEQFF.

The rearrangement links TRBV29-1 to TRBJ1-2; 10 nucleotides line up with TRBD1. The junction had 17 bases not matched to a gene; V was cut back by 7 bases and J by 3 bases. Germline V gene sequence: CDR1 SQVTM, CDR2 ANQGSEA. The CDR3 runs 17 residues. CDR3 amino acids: CSADIRDRGVGDYGYTF. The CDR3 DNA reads TGCAGCGCCGATATCCGGGACAGGGGCGTGGGGGACTATGGCTACACCTTC.

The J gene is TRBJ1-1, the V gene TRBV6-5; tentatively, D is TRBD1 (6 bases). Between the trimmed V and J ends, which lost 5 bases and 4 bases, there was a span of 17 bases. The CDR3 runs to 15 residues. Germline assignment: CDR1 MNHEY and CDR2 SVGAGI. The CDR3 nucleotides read TGTGCCAGCAGTACCCAGGGGCTCCCGGGCACTGAAGCTTTCTTT. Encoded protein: CASSTQGLPGTEAFF.

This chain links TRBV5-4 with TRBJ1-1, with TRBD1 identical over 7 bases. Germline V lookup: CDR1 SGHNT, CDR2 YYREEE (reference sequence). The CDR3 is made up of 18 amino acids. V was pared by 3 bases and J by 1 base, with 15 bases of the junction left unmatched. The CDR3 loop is CASSYYQAPGQKNTEAFF. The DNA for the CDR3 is TGTGCCAGCAGCTATTACCAGGCACCGGGACAGAAGAACACTGAAGCTTTCTTT. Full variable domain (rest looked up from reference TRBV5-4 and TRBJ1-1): ETGVTQSPTHLIKTRGQQVTLRCSSQSGHNTVSWYQQALGQGPQFIFQYYREEENGRGNFPPRFSGLQFPNYSSELNVNALELDDSALYLCASSYYQAPGQKNTEAFFGQGTRLTVV.

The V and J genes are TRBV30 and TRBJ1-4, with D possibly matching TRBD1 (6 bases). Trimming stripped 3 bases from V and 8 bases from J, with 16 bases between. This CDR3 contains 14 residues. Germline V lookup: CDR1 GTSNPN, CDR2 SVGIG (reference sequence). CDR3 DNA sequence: TGTGCCTGGAGCCGTGGGGGGGGCGAAGAAAAACTGTTTTTT. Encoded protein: CAWSRGGGEEKLFF.

Written as DNA, the CDR3 is TGTGCCAGCAGCTTCGGGGACACTGAAGCTTTCTTT. Its translation: CASSFGDTEAFF. The rearrangement joins TRBV7-9 to TRBJ1-1; no reliable D call. V shed 3 bases and J shed 3 bases, with 5 bases lying between them. Looked up from germline, CDR1 is SEHNR and CDR2 is FQNEAQ (reference sequence). This CDR3 is 12 amino acids long.

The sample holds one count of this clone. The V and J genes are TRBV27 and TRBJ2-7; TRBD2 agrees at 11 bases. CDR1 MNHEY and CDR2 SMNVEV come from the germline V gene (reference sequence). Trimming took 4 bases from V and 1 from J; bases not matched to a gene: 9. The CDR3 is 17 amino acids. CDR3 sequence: CASSSPSGTSGSYEQYF. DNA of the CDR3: TGTGCCAGCAGTTCACCGTCCGGGACTAGCGGTTCCTACGAGCAGTACTTC.

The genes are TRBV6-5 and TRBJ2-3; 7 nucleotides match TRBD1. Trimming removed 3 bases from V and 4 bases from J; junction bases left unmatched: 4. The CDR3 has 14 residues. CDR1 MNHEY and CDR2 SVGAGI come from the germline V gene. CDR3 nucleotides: TGTGCCAGCAGTTATGTGCAGGGGGCAGATACGCAGTATTTT. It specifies CASSYVQGADTQYF.

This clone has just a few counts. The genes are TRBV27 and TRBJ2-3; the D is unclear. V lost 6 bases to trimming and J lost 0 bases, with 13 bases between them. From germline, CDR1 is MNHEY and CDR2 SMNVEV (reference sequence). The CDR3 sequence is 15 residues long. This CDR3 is CASSPSKQSTDTQYF. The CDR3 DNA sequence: TGTGCCAGCAGCCCCTCAAAACAGAGCACAGATACGCAGTATTTT.

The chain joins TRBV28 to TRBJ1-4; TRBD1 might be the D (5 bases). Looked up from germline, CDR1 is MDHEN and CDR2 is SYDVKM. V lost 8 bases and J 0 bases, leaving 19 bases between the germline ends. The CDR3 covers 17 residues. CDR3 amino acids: CASGYGGLGATNEKLFF. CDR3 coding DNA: TGTGCCAGCGGCTATGGAGGGCTGGGGGCAACTAATGAAAAACTGTTTTTT.

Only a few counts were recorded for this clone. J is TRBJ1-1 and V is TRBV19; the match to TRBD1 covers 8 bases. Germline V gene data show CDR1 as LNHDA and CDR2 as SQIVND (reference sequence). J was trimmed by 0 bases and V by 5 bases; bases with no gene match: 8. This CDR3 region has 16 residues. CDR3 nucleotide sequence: TGTGCCAGTAGTTTAGGGACAGGTTACATGAACACTGAAGCTTTCTTT. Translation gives CASSLGTGYMNTEAFF.

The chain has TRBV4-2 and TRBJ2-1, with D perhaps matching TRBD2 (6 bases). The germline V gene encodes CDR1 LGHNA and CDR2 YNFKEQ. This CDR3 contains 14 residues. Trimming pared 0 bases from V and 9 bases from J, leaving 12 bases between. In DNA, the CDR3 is TGTGCCAGCAGCCAAGAGACTAGACGCAGTGAGCAGTTCTTC. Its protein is CASSQETRRSEQFF.

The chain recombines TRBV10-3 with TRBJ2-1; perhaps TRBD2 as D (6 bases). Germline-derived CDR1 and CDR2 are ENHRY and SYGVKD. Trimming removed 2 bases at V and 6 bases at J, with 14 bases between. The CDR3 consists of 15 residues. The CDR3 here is CAISEGGKLGNEQFF. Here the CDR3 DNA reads TGTGCCATCAGTGAGGGCGGGAAGCTGGGCAATGAGCAGTTCTTC.

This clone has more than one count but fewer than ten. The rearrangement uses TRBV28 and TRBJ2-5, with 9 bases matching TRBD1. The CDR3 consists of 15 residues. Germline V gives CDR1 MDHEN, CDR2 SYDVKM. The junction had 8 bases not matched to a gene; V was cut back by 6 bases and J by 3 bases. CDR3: CASRAGGTGKETQYF. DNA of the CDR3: TGTGCCAGCAGGGCAGGGGGGACAGGGAAAGAGACCCAGTACTTC.

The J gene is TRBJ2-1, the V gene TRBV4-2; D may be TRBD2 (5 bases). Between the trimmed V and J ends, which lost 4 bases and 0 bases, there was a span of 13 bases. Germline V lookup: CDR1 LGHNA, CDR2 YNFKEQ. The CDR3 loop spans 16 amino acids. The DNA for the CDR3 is TGTGCCAGCAGCCGCAGACTTGGGAGCTCCTACAATGAGCAGTTCTTC. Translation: CASSRRLGSSYNEQFF.